The text below deals with one T cell receptor (beta chain). Trimming cost V 0 bases and J 5 bases, with 13 bases left between them. This CDR3 is 16 amino acids long. CDR1 is SGHVS, CDR2 FQNEAQ, per germline. The sample is drawn from a study of cytomegalovirus exposure and HLA in healthy donors. TCRdb keeps only in-frame clones here, not all; method: immunoSEQ multiplex PCR. The table lists 200,000 to 250,000 clones, around 90% of them singletons. The sample comprised PBMCs. The TCR sequence derives from a young woman in good health and CMV-seropositive. This chain uses TRBV7-8 with TRBJ2-2; weak D call: TRBD2 (5 bases). The DNA for the CDR3 is TGTGCCAGCAGCTTAGCGAGGACTCTATCAACCGGGGAGCTGTTTTTT. Its protein product is CASSLARTLSTGELFF.